One sample yielded the 22 T cell receptor beta chains listed below, sequenced in a study of T cells in Graves' hyperthyroidism and ophthalmopathy. RNA transcripts yielded amplified TCR beta CDR3 regions. The HTBI primer set drove a first-round RT-PCR of the TCR CDR3. TCRdb fed the multiplex PCR reads into MiXCR, producing one record per CDR3 protein. Of 400,000 to 500,000 distinct CDR3 sequences in the sample, approximately 14% are singletons; the top ten hold around 13%. Sequenced sample: blood. These receptors were obtained from a man aged 18 to 30 with Graves' ophthalmopathy.

In this sample, this clonotype turned up many times. The chain combines TRBV2 with TRBJ2-5, with 8 bases identical to TRBD2. The V gene's germline CDR1 is SNHLY and CDR2 FYNNEI. V trimming: 3 bases; J trimming: 2 bases; junction bases outside the gene matches: 8. The CDR3 is 16 amino acids. The chain's CDR3 is CASSEGERGPQETQYF. The CDR3 DNA reads as TGTGCCAGCAGTGAGGGGGAGCGGGGGCCACAAGAGACCCAGTACTTC.

This clonotype was found many times. The J gene is TRBJ2-7, the V gene TRBV19; 10 nucleotides agree with TRBD1. Germline CDR1 LNHDA, CDR2 SQIVND (reference sequence). The CDR3 extends over 15 amino acids. With 6 bases clipped from V and 0 bases from J, the junction kept 5 bases outside the gene matches. Written as DNA, the CDR3 is TGTGCCAGTAGCCTCGACAGGGGGCTCTCCTACGAGCAGTACTTC. Protein sequence: CASSLDRGLSYEQYF.

This clonotype was detected ten times or more. J is TRBJ2-1 and V is TRBV11-2; 7 bases agree with TRBD1. With V trimmed by 5 bases and J by 3 bases, 4 bases remained unmatched. Germline V gives CDR1 SGHAT, CDR2 FQNNGV. This CDR3 comprises 14 residues. In DNA, the CDR3 is TGTGCCAGCAGCCCGGGACAGCACTACAATGAGCAGTTCTTC. Translating it yields CASSPGQHYNEQFF.

This clonotype has ten or more counts. The V gene is TRBV20-1, the J gene TRBJ2-3; unclear D gene. Germline V gives CDR1 DFQATT, CDR2 SNEGSKA (reference sequence). The CDR3 length is 12 residues. The V and J ends lost 3 bases and 1 base respectively, with 5 bases between them. The CDR3 nucleotides read TGCAGTGCTAGTCCCGGCACAGATACGCAGTATTTT. This sequence encodes CSASPGTDTQYF.

The rearrangement links TRBV6-1 to TRBJ2-7, with D hard to call. CDR3 length equals 12 residues. Germline CDR1 and CDR2: MNHNS and SASEGT. Between the trimmed V and J ends, which lost 5 bases and 6 bases, there was a span of 11 bases. CDR3 in amino acids: CASSSWSLEQYF. As DNA, the CDR3 is TGTGCCAGCAGTTCTTGGTCCCTCGAGCAGTACTTC.

This clonotype came up many times. The chain is built from TRBV11-2 and TRBJ2-5, with D possibly matching TRBD2 (5 bases). CDR1 SGHAT and CDR2 FQNNGV come from the germline V gene. The length of the CDR3 is 17 residues. Trimming took 4 bases from V and 7 from J, leaving 25 bases between them. CDR3: CASSSTAEGLGIGTQYF. The CDR3 DNA reads as TGTGCCAGCAGCTCTACCGCCGAGGGATTGGGGATTGGGACCCAGTACTTC.

This rearrangement joins TRBV6-2 or TRBV6-3 to TRBJ1-4; D is uncertain. CDR3 size: 14 residues. The ends were cut back, 6 bases at V and 2 bases at J, with 10 bases in the middle. Germline V gene lookup returns CDR1 MNHEY and CDR2 SVGEGT. CDR3 protein: CASRNQATNEKLFF. The CDR3 bases are TGTGCCAGCAGAAACCAGGCGACTAATGAAAAACTGTTTTTT.

This chain links TRBV10-3 with TRBJ1-2, with D perhaps matching TRBD1 (6 bases). The CDR3 has 11 amino acids. V was cut by 10 bases and J by 6 bases, with 12 bases left in between. Germline V gene data show CDR1 as ENHRY and CDR2 as SYGVKD. The CDR3 nucleotides are TGTGCCACCAACAGGGAAGATGGCTACACCTTC. It codes for CATNREDGYTF.

This clonotype was counted at least ten times. This chain uses TRBV18 with TRBJ1-1; D not certain. The length of the CDR3 is 13 residues. V was cut by 3 bases and J by 3 bases, with 8 bases left in between. Germline V gene sequence: CDR1 KGHSH, CDR2 LQKENI. CDR3 DNA sequence: TGTGCCAGCTCACCCCCCGGGGACACTGAAGCTTTCTTT. Residues: CASSPPGDTEAFF. Together with reference TRBV18 and TRBJ1-1, the CDR3 gives the full variable domain: NAGVMQNPRHLVRRRGQEARLRCSPMKGHSHVYWYRQLPEEGLKFMVYLQKENIIDESGMPKERFSAEFPKEGPSILRIQQVVRGDSAAYFCASSPPGDTEAFFGQGTRLTVV.

This clonotype was detected many times. This chain uses TRBV20-1 with TRBJ2-7; weak D call: TRBD1 (6 bases). The CDR3 covers 15 residues. Germline loops: CDR1 DFQATT, CDR2 SNEGSKA (reference sequence). V lost 0 bases, J lost 5 bases, and 17 bases lay in between. DNA for the CDR3: TGCAGTGCTAGAGATCCGTATCAGGGGAACAACGAGCAGTACTTC. Its protein product is CSARDPYQGNNEQYF.

In its sample, this clonotype was seen many times. The chain carries TRBV7-9 and TRBJ2-1; 8 positions agree with TRBD2. The V gene end was trimmed by 4 bases and the J gene end by 10 bases; junction bases not matched to a gene: 0. Per germline, CDR1 SEHNR and CDR2 FQNEAQ (reference sequence). There are 11 residues in the CDR3. The CDR3 region has the DNA TGTGCCAGCAGCTCTAGCGGGGAGCAGTTCTTC. Translating it yields CASSSSGEQFF.

This clonotype showed up many times. The chain recombines TRBV27 with TRBJ1-5, with D maybe TRBD1 (6 bases). V shed 1 base and J shed 4 bases, with 11 bases lying between them. CDR3 length: 15 amino acids. Germline CDR1 and CDR2: MNHEY and SMNVEV (reference sequence). CDR3 in amino acids: CASSLLTGANQPQHF. Written as DNA, the CDR3 is TGTGCCAGCAGTTTATTGACAGGAGCTAATCAGCCCCAGCATTTT.

This clonotype was detected a few times. The rearrangement links TRBV12-3 or TRBV12-4 to TRBJ1-2; TRBD1 might be the D (6 bases). V lost 5 bases, J lost 4 bases, and 11 bases lay in between. The CDR3 is 13 residues long. CDR3 residues: CASSTQTGYGYTF. The CDR3 nucleotides read TGTGCCAGCAGTACCCAGACAGGCTATGGCTACACCTTC.

This clonotype was counted ten times or more. V usage is TRBV18 and J usage is TRBJ1-5; no reliable D call. Germline CDR1 KGHSH, CDR2 LQKENI. This CDR3 has 14 residues. The V and J ends lost 2 bases and 5 bases respectively, with 10 bases between them. The CDR3 protein is CASSPGAPDQPQHF. The CDR3 nucleotides are TGTGCCAGCTCACCAGGCGCCCCAGATCAGCCCCAGCATTTT.

There are many counts of this clonotype. The chain has TRBV20-1 and TRBJ2-2, with D perhaps matching TRBD1 (6 bases). Per the germline V gene, CDR1 is DFQATT and CDR2 is SNEGSKA (reference sequence). The V end was cut by 6 bases, the J end by 2 bases, with 13 bases between. CDR3 length: 14 residues. The CDR3 protein is CSATRTDNTGELFF. The CDR3 coding sequence is TGCAGTGCCACCAGGACAGATAACACCGGGGAGCTGTTTTTT.

This clonotype has a count of ten or more. The gene calls are TRBV5-1 and TRBJ2-7; D possibly corresponds to TRBD2 (6 bases). V lost 3 bases to trimming and J lost 4 bases, with 11 bases between them. Per germline, CDR1 SGHRS and CDR2 YFSETQ. CDR3 length: 13 amino acids. The CDR3 region is CASSYGGPYEQYF. DNA of the CDR3: TGCGCCAGCAGCTATGGAGGGCCGTACGAGCAGTACTTC.

This chain joins TRBV5-1 and TRBJ2-1; 10 nucleotides align to TRBD1. CDR1 is SGHRS, CDR2 YFSETQ, per germline. Trimming took 3 bases from V and 5 from J; bases not matched to a gene: 8. The CDR3 extends over 16 amino acids. This chain's CDR3 is CASSSSGTGVDNEQFF. The CDR3 DNA is TGCGCCAGCAGCTCCTCCGGGACAGGGGTCGACAATGAGCAGTTCTTC.

This clonotype has at least ten counts. The chain employs TRBV18 and TRBJ1-1; D call uncertain. The CDR3 runs to 13 residues. V was trimmed by 3 bases and J by 0 bases, leaving 5 bases between them. CDR1 is KGHSH and CDR2 is LQKENI in the germline V gene. The CDR3 nucleotides read TGTGCCAGCTCACCGGCAATGAACACTGAAGCTTTCTTT. It encodes CASSPAMNTEAFF. Full variable domain (rest looked up from reference TRBV18 and TRBJ1-1): NAGVMQNPRHLVRRRGQEARLRCSPMKGHSHVYWYRQLPEEGLKFMVYLQKENIIDESGMPKERFSAEFPKEGPSILRIQQVVRGDSAAYFCASSPAMNTEAFFGQGTRLTVV.

This clonotype showed up many times. The chain couples TRBV7-8 to TRBJ2-7; the D gene could be TRBD1 or TRBD2 (5 bases each). Per the germline V gene, CDR1 is SGHVS and CDR2 is FQNEAQ. The V end lost 2 bases, the J end lost 2 bases, and 19 bases lay between the germline ends. The CDR3 is made up of 17 amino acids. The CDR3 DNA follows: TGTGCCAGCAGCTTACCAGCGGTGGGGCGACGGACCTACGAGCAGTACTTC. As protein: CASSLPAVGRRTYEQYF.

The chain couples TRBV7-2 to TRBJ1-6, with D perhaps TRBD1 (5 bases). CDR1 SGHTA and CDR2 FQGNSA come from the germline V gene. V was shortened by 6 bases and J by 6 bases, with 18 bases between the two germline ends. The CDR3 length is 16 residues. The CDR3 region has the DNA TGTGCCAGCAGTCTACAGGATCCGATCTTTAATTCACCCCTCCACTTT. Translated, it gives CASSLQDPIFNSPLHF.

Many counts were recorded for this clonotype. The chain carries TRBV15 and TRBJ1-2; 11 nucleotides line up with TRBD1. The CDR3 spans 13 residues. J gave up 3 bases and V 10 bases, and 4 bases lay outside the gene matches. In germline, CDR1 is LNHNV, CDR2 YYDKDF (reference sequence). The CDR3 spells CAIWTGGHYGYTF. In nucleotides, the CDR3 is TGTGCCATCTGGACAGGGGGCCACTATGGCTACACCTTC. Drawing the rest from reference TRBV15 and TRBJ1-2, the complete variable domain is DAMVIQNPRYQVTQFGKPVTLSCSQTLNHNVMYWYQQKSSQAPKLLFHYYDKDFNNEADTPDNFQSRRPNTSFCFLDIRSPGLGDTAMYLCAIWTGGHYGYTFGSGTRLTVV.

The sample holds a few counts of this clonotype. The chain combines TRBV6-2 or TRBV6-3 with TRBJ2-2; 10 bases match TRBD2. Germline values: CDR1 MNHEY, CDR2 SVGEGT. This CDR3 contains 15 residues. Trimming cost V 7 bases and J 4 bases; bases outside gene matches: 6. In nucleotides, the CDR3 is TGTGCCAGCACCCCTAGCGGGGGAGGCACCGGGGAGCTGTTTTTT. Protein: CASTPSGGGTGELFF.